This TCR beta chain was recovered during a study of shared clonotypes between healthy human individuals. The method was immunoSEQ multiplex PCR; TCRdb's version includes in-frame clones alone and lacks a portion of them. The data contain around 500,000 clones, roughly 85% of them singletons. The receptor comes from a middle-aged woman in good health. Some clones in this sample may be carry-over from other donors' samples. Sequenced sample: PBMCs.

The CDR3 nucleotides read TGTGCCAGCAGCTTAGTTGGGTCAGGAGCCTACGAGCAGTACTTC. It specifies CASSLVGSGAYEQYF. The chain couples TRBV11-2 to TRBJ2-7; no firm D call. Trimming removed 1 base from V and 2 bases from J, with 12 bases in between. The CDR3 is 15 residues long. Germline V gene sequence: CDR1 SGHAT, CDR2 FQNNGV.